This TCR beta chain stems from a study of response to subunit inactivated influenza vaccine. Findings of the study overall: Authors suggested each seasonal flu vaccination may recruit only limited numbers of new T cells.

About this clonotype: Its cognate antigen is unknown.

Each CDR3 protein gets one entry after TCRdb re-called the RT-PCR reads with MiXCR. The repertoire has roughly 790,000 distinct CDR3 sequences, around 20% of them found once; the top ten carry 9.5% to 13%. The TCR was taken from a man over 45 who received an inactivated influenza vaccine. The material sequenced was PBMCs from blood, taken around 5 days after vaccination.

The CDR3 nucleotides read TGTGCCAGCTCACCGAGGGAAAATGAGCAGTTCTTC. Translation gives CASSPRENEQFF. The chain joins TRBV18 to TRBJ2-1; maybe TRBD2 (5 bases). CDR3 size: 12 residues. V lost 3 bases, J lost 7 bases, and 7 bases lay in between. CDR1 is KGHSH and CDR2 is LQKENI in the germline V gene.